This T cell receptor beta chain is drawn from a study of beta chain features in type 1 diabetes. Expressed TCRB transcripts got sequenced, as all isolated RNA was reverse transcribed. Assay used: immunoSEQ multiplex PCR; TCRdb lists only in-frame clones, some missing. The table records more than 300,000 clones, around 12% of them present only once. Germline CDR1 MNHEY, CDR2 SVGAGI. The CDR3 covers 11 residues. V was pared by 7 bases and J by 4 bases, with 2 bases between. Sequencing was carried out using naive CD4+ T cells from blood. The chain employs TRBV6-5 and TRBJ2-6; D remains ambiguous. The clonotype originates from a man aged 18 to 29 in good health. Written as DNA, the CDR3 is TGTGCCAGCACGGGGGCCAACGTCCTGACTTTC. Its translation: CASTGANVLTF.